This T cell receptor beta chain is drawn from a study of blood T cell repertoires in COVID-19. Study context: COVID-19 samples, acute and convalescent, were from the United States, Italy and Spain. In each case, the material was cDNA or gDNA derived from T cells, B-cell-depleted T cells, or PBMCs.

Deletions cut 5 bases from V and 7 bases from J, with 9 bases between. The length of the CDR3 is 12 residues. Germline CDR1 reads SEHNR; CDR2 reads FQNEAQ (reference sequence). Original processing methods: Researchers report that nucleated cell counts were estimated from reference gene primer amplification. TCRdb keeps only in-frame clones here, not all; method: immunoSEQ multiplex PCR. V and J calls and clone size come straight from that table; D and trimming were deduced from the DNA. The table has about 260,000 clones, 86% seen once. The chain joins TRBV7-9 to TRBJ1-5; no clear D gene. This receptor was taken from a man aged 35 to 55 who had recovered from COVID-19. Sequencing used peripheral blood. The CDR3 DNA sequence: TGTGCCAGCAGCCCCCCGGAGCAGCCCCAGCATTTT. Translating gives CASSPPEQPQHF.